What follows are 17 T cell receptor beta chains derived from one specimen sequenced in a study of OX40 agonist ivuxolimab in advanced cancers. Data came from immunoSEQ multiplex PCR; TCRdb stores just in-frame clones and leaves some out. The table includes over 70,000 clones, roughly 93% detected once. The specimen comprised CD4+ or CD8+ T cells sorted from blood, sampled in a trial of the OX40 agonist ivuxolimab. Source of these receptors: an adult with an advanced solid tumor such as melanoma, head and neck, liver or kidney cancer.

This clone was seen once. The CDR3 nucleotides read TGTGCCAGCTCACCGGGACAGGGGAGGGGTGAGCAGTTCTTC. It translates to CASSPGQGRGEQFF. This sequence joins TRBV18 and TRBJ2-1, with 10 bases matching TRBD1. The germline gives CDR1 KGHSH, CDR2 LQKENI. This CDR3 is 14 amino acids long. V lost 3 bases, J lost 9 bases, and 5 bases stayed unmatched.

The CDR3 DNA follows: TGTGCCAGCAGCTTGGGGAATTTCAACGGGGAGCTGTTTTTT. It translates to CASSLGNFNGELFF. V gene TRBV5-5 combines with J gene TRBJ2-2; no clear D gene. Trimming pared 0 bases from V and 7 bases from J, leaving 10 bases between. The CDR3 is 14 residues long. The germline V gene encodes CDR1 SGHKS and CDR2 YYEKEE (reference sequence).

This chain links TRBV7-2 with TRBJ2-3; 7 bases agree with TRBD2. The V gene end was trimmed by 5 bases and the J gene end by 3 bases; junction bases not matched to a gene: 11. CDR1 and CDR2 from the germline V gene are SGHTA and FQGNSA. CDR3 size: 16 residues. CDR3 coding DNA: TGTGCCAGCAGCCCCCGGTCGGGAGGAGGAACAGATACGCAGTATTTT. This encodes CASSPRSGGGTDTQYF.

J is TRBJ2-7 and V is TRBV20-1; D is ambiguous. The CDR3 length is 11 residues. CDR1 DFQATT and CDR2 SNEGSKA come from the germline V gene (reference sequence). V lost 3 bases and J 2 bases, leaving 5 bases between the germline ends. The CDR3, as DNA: TGCAGTGCTAGTCTAACCTACGAGCAGTACTTC. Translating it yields CSASLTYEQYF.

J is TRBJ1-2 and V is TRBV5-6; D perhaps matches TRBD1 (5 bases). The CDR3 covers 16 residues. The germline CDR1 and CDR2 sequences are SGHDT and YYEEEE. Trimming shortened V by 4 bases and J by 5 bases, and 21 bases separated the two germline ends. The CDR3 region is CASSLLMGPKTYGYTF. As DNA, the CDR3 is TGTGCCAGCAGCCTTCTGATGGGACCTAAAACGTATGGCTACACCTTC.

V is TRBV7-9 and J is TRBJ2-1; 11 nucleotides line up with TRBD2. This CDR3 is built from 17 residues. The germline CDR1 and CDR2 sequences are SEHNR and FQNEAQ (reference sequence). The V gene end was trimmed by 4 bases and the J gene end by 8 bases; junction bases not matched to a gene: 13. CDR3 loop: CASSSYGTSGYGDEQFF. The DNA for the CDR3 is TGTGCCAGCAGCTCGTACGGGACTAGCGGTTATGGCGATGAGCAGTTCTTC.

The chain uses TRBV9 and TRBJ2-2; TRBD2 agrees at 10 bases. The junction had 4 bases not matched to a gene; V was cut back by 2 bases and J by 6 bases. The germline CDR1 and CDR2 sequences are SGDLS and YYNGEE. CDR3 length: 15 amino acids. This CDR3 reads CASSVSGRAPGELFF. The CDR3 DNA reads TGTGCCAGCAGCGTGAGCGGGAGGGCCCCCGGGGAGCTGTTTTTT.

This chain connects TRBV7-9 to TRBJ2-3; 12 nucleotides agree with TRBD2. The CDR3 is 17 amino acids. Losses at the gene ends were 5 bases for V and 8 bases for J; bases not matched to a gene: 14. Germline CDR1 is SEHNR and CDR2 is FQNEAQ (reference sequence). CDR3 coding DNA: TGTGCCAGCAGCCCTCTAGCGGGAGGGACCCGGACGGGTACGCAGTATTTT. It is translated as CASSPLAGGTRTGTQYF.

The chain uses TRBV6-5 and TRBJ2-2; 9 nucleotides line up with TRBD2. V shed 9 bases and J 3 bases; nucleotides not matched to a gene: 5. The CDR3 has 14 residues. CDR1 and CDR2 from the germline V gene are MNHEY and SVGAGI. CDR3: CASRLADYTGELFF. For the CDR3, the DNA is TGTGCCAGTCGACTAGCGGACTACACCGGGGAGCTGTTTTTT.

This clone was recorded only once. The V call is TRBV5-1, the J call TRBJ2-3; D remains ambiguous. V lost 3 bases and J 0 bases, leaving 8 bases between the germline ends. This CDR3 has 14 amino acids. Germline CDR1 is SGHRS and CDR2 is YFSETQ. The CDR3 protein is CASSSRYSTDTQYF. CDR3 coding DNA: TGCGCCAGCAGCTCCCGCTATAGCACAGATACGCAGTATTTT.

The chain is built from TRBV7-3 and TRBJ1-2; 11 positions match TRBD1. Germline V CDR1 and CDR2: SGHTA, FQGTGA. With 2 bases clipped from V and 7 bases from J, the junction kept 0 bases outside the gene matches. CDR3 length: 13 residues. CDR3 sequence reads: CASSLGTGGGYTF. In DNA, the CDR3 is TGTGCCAGCAGCTTAGGGACAGGGGGTGGCTACACCTTC. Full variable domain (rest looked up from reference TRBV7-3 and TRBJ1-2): GAGVSQTPSNKVTEKGKYVELRCDPISGHTALYWYRQSLGQGPEFLIYFQGTGAADDSGLPNDRFFAVRPEGSVSTLKIQRTERGDSAVYLCASSLGTGGGYTFGSGTRLTVV.

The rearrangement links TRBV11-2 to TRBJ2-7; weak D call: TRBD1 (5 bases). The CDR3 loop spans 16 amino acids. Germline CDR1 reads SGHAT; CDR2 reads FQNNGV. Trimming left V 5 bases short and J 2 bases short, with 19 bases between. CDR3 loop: CASSPRQQVLTYEQYF. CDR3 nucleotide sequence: TGTGCCAGCAGCCCGAGACAACAGGTCCTAACCTACGAGCAGTACTTC.

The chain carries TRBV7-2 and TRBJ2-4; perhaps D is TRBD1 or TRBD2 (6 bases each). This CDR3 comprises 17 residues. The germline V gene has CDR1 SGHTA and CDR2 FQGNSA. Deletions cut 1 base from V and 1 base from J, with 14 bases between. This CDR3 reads CASSLVGGPVAKNIQYF. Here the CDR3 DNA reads TGTGCCAGCAGCTTAGTTGGGGGGCCCGTGGCCAAAAACATTCAGTACTTC.

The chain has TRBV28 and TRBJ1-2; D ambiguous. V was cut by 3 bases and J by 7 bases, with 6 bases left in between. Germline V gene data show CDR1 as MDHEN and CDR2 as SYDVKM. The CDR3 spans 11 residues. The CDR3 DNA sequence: TGTGCCAGCAGTTTCCTCGGTGGCTACACCTTC. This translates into CASSFLGGYTF.

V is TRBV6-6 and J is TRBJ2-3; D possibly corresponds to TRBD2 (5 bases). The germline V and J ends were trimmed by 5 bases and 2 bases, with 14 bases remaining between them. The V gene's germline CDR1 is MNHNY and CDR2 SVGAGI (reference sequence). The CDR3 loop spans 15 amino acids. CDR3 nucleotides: TGTGCCAGCAGTGCCCTGGGAGCGGCCACAGATACGCAGTATTTT. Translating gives CASSALGAATDTQYF.

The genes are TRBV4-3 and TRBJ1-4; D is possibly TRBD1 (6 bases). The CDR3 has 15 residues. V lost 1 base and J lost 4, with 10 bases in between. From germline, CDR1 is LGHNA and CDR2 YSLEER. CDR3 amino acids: CASSQGGQDNEKLFF. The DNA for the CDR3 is TGCGCCAGCAGCCAAGGGGGACAAGATAATGAAAAACTGTTTTTT.

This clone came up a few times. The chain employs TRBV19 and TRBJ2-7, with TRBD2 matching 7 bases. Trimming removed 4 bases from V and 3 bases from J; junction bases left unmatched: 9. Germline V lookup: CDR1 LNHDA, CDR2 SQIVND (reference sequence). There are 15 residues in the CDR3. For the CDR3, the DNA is TGTGCCAGTAGTACCGGACTAGATGGTCTCTACGAGCAGTACTTC. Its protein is CASSTGLDGLYEQYF.